This T cell receptor (beta chain) was retrieved from a study of blood T cell repertoires in COVID-19. Across the study: The analysed material was cDNA or gDNA that came from T cells, B-cell-depleted T cells, or PBMCs.

Participants had their cohort set by participant-reported clinical history. Cohort 3 recovered donors had two negative PCRs, clearance, or symptom resolution. Sequenced by immunoSEQ multiplex PCR; TCRdb stores in-frame clones only, minus some. The sample records about 300,000 clones, 86% being singletons. The ends were cut back, 5 bases at V and 2 bases at J, with 15 bases in the middle. Per the germline V gene, CDR1 is MNHEY and CDR2 is SMNVEV (reference sequence). The CDR3 contains 15 residues. Sequenced material: PBMCs or T cells enriched from blood (not recorded which). This clonotype was obtained from a woman aged 18-35 years who had recovered from COVID-19. The chain recombines TRBV27 with TRBJ2-5; maybe TRBD1 (5 bases). In DNA form, the CDR3 reads TGTGCCAGCAGTCTTATAAGGGGCTCTCAAGAGACCCAGTACTTC. Encoded protein: CASSLIRGSQETQYF.